The clone carrying this T cell receptor (beta chain) appeared a few times. The data stem from a study of cytomegalovirus exposure and HLA in healthy donors. The wider study: The study's early data release held about 85 million unique TCRs from HLA-typed donors.

The primer mix had 60 Vbeta and 13 Jbeta primers. Clones were read by immunoSEQ multiplex PCR, and TCRdb kept only the in-frame ones, dropping some. The data contain around 180,000 clones, less than 85% of them singletons. This CDR3 spans 14 amino acids. Per germline, CDR1 SGDLS and CDR2 YYNGEE. V lost 6 bases and J lost 3, with 15 bases in between. Healthy bone marrow donors supplied every sample. At collection, donors were nominally healthy, but unrecorded immune exposures were probable. The source is a man aged 18 to 35 in good health and CMV-seronegative. Material: PBMCs. The chain joins TRBV9 to TRBJ1-2, with D possibly being TRBD1 (5 bases). The CDR3 bases are TGTGCCAGCACCCCGGGAGGGGACGACTATGGCTACACCTTC. Translation gives CASTPGGDDYGYTF.